These 4 T cell receptor beta chains came from one sample sequenced in a study of cytomegalovirus exposure and HLA in healthy donors. In the PCR, 60 Vbeta and 13 Jbeta primers were used. The method was immunoSEQ multiplex PCR; TCRdb's version includes in-frame clones alone and lacks a portion of them. The profile covers about 180,000 clones, with around 73% appearing a single time and around 2.5% taken by the ten largest. Source material: PBMCs. Every receptor here comes from a man in his 60s in good health and CMV-seronegative.

This clone was observed a few times. The chain carries TRBV10-2 and TRBJ1-2; 8 bases line up with TRBD1. V lost 7 bases and J lost 8; bases outside the gene matches: 12. Germline lookup yields CDR1 WSHSY and CDR2 SAAADI. The CDR3 has 14 residues. CDR3 sequence: CASMAADREGGYTF. The CDR3 DNA sequence: TGCGCCAGCATGGCGGCGGACAGGGAGGGCGGCTACACCTTC.

The rearrangement links TRBV5-6 to TRBJ1-4; 7 bases are a match to TRBD1. J lost 8 bases, V lost 2 bases, and 6 bases had no gene match. The CDR3 is made up of 14 amino acids. Germline values: CDR1 SGHDT, CDR2 YYEEEE. The CDR3 is CASSLQGSVEKLFF. The CDR3 nucleotides are TGTGCCAGCAGCTTACAGGGGTCGGTCGAAAAACTGTTTTTT.

The J gene is TRBJ2-3, the V gene TRBV27; tentatively, D is TRBD2 (6 bases). The CDR3 covers 16 residues. Germline CDR1 and CDR2: MNHEY and SMNVEV (reference sequence). V was pared by 3 bases and J by 2 bases, with 15 bases between. In DNA, the CDR3 is TGTGCCAGCAGTTTTCGACTAGGGGCATTCACAGATACGCAGTATTTT. Protein sequence: CASSFRLGAFTDTQYF.

The chain carries TRBV7-9 and TRBJ2-7; 7 bases are shared with TRBD1. V shed 3 bases and J 1 base; nucleotides not matched to a gene: 3. The CDR3 has 14 amino acids. In germline, CDR1 is SEHNR, CDR2 FQNEAQ (reference sequence). CDR3 protein: CASSFQGESYEQYF. For the CDR3, the DNA is TGTGCCAGCAGCTTCCAGGGGGAGTCCTACGAGCAGTACTTC.